A single sample is the source of the 7 T cell receptor beta chains below, sequenced in a study of cytomegalovirus exposure and HLA in healthy donors. Primers included in the PCR were 60 Vbeta and 13 Jbeta primers. Method: immunoSEQ multiplex PCR; TCRdb's copy keeps in-frame clones and lacks some. In the table there are roughly 200,000 clones, about 88% of which are singletons. The material sequenced was PBMCs. The receptors shown here come from a woman aged 25 to 39 in good health and CMV-seronegative.

The genes are TRBV6-1 and TRBJ1-1, with 9 bases lining up with TRBD1. The germline V gene encodes CDR1 MNHNS and CDR2 SASEGT. Trimming cost V 6 bases and J 4 bases; bases outside gene matches: 3. This CDR3 region has 13 residues. The DNA for the CDR3 is TGTGCCAGCAGAGACAGGGGGAGCACTGAAGCTTTCTTT. Translation: CASRDRGSTEAFF.

In this sample, this clone turned up a few times. This chain connects TRBV6-1 to TRBJ2-7; 9 bases map to TRBD2. The CDR3 is 17 amino acids. CDR1 and CDR2 from the germline V gene are MNHNS and SASEGT. J gave up 2 bases and V 1 base, and 9 bases lay outside the gene matches. CDR3 sequence reads: CASSEGGGLAYAYEQYF. The CDR3 nucleotides are TGTGCCAGCAGTGAAGGAGGAGGACTAGCGTACGCCTACGAGCAGTACTTC.

This clone was recorded a few times. The J gene is TRBJ2-7, the V gene TRBV6-1; TRBD2 aligns across 12 bases. V was clipped by 0 bases and J by 1 base; unmatched bases: 4. The CDR3 runs 17 residues. CDR1 is MNHNS, CDR2 SASEGT, per germline. The CDR3 DNA reads as TGTGCCAGCAGTGAAGCGCTAGGACTAGCGGGGTCCTACGAGCAGTACTTC. Protein: CASSEALGLAGSYEQYF.

This sequence joins TRBV1 and TRBJ2-3; the DNA was not used to check the table's D call, TRBD1. TRBV1 is a pseudogene segment. This CDR3 spans 10 amino acids. CDR3 nucleotide sequence: TGCACCAGCATCAAAGATACGCAGTATTTT. This encodes CTSIKDTQYF.

This chain joins TRBV19 and TRBJ1-2, with 7 bases lining up with TRBD1. Germline V gives CDR1 LNHDA, CDR2 SQIVND (reference sequence). Trimming took 8 bases from V and 8 from J; bases not matched to a gene: 5. This CDR3 is built from 11 residues. In DNA form, the CDR3 reads TGTGCCAGTTGGACAGGACGCGGCTACACCTTC. Its protein product is CASWTGRGYTF.

The genes are TRBV4-2 and TRBJ2-5, with a possible D match to TRBD1 (5 bases). Trimming pared 1 base from V and 5 bases from J, leaving 11 bases between. The CDR3 contains 14 residues. The germline V gene has CDR1 LGHNA and CDR2 YNFKEQ. The CDR3 nucleotides read TGTGCCAGCAGCCAAGCTATGGGGCTGGAGACCCAGTACTTC. It specifies CASSQAMGLETQYF.

The gene calls are TRBV6-6 and TRBJ2-5, with 15 bases aligning to TRBD2. Germline V gives CDR1 MNHNY, CDR2 SVGAGI (reference sequence). V lost 6 bases to trimming and J lost 4 bases; unmatched junction nucleotides: 6. The CDR3 has 16 amino acids. This chain's CDR3 is CASSLGLAGGRETQYF. Written as DNA, the CDR3 is TGTGCCAGCAGCCTCGGACTAGCGGGGGGGCGAGAGACCCAGTACTTC.